Listed below are T cell receptor beta chains from one sample, sequenced in a study of cytotoxic CD8 clonotypes in ibrutinib-treated CLL. Assay used: immunoSEQ multiplex PCR; TCRdb lists only in-frame clones, some missing. The table shows tens of thousands of clones, with over 60% occurring only once. The sequencing used PBMCs, collected after 24 months of ibrutinib treatment. These receptors originate from a human donor with chronic lymphocytic leukemia. CDR3s include the opening cysteine and the closing phenylalanine or tryptophan.

J gene	V gene	CDR3 protein
TRBJ1-2	TRBV13	CASSLSGQGAVVYGYTF
TRBJ2-7	TRBV5-1	CASSPFYEQYF
TRBJ1-6	TRBV7-8	CASSTGGYNSPLHF
TRBJ2-6	TRBV5-6	CASSPRRTGANVLTF
TRBJ2-7	TRBV30	CAWRADRGEQYF
TRBJ1-3	TRBV29-1	CSARTGGPGNTIYF
TRBJ2-3	TRBV7-6	CASSSSLAGGSLYTDTQYF
TRBJ2-5	TRBV6-5	CASSSDRGLGTQYF
TRBJ2-2	TRBV11-2	CASSSGTSYSGELFF
TRBJ1-3	TRBV2	CASSEVWAGSSGNTIYF
TRBJ1-2	TRBV6-5	CASSYGGTASNYGYTF